The TCR beta chain described here comes from a study of shared clonotypes between healthy human individuals. The naive CD8 subset, CD45RO-negative cells positively selected for CCR7, excluded terminally differentiated effector memory CD45RA+ cells. Original data processing: In the immunoSEQ data, sequences were junction-only and lacked quality scores, so filtering differed. Clones were sequenced by immunoSEQ multiplex PCR, and TCRdb holds only the in-frame ones, with some missing. The V and J calls and clone size come from that table; D and trimming were worked out from the DNA. The sample lists around 580,000 clones; 95% to 98% were seen once. The sample consisted of naive CD8+ T cells sorted from blood. This receptor was taken from a man aged 25 to 40 in good health.

The CDR3 here is CASSDLVFLYEQYF. Here the CDR3 DNA reads TGTGCCAGCAGTGACCTGGTATTTCTCTACGAGCAGTACTTC. The chain has TRBV28 and TRBJ2-7; D gene unclear. The CDR3 is made up of 14 amino acids. CDR1 and CDR2 (germline): MDHEN, SYDVKM. V was cut by 5 bases and J by 3 bases, with 14 bases left in between.